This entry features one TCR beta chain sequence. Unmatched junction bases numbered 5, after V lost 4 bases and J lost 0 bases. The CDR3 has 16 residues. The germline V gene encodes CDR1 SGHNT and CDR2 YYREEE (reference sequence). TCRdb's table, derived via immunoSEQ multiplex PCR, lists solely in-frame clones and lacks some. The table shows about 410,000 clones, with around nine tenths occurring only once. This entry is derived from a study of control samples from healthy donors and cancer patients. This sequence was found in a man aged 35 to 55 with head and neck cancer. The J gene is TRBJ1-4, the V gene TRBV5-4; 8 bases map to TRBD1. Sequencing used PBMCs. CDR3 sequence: CASSLRQGTTNEKLFF. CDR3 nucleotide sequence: TGTGCCAGCAGCCTCCGACAGGGGACAACTAATGAAAAACTGTTTTTT.